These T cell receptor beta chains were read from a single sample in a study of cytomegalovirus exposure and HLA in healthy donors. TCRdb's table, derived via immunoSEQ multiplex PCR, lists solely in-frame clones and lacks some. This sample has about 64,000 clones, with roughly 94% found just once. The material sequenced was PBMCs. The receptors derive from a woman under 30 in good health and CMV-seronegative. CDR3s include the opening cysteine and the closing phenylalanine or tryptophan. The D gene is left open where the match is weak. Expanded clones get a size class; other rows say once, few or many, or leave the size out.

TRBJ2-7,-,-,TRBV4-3,CASSQDREVEQYF,TGCGCCAGCAGCCAAGATCGGGAAGTGGAGCAGTACTTC
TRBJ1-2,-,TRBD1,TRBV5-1,CASRRQGEVPNYGYTF,TGCGCCAGCAGGCGACAGGGTGAGGTCCCTAACTATGGCTACACCTTC
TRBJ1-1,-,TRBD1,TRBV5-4,CASSLDRGNTEAFF,TGTGCCAGCAGCTTGGACAGGGGCAACACTGAAGCTTTCTTT
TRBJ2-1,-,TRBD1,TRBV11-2,CASRFGTGGNEQFF,TGTGCCAGCAGGTTCGGGACAGGGGGCAATGAGCAGTTCTTC
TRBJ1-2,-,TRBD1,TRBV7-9,CASSPKSSTGGYGYTF,TGTGCCAGCAGCCCGAAATCTTCAACAGGGGGCTATGGCTACACCTTC
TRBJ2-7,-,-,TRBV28,CASSFFDEQYF,TGTGCCAGCAGTTTTTTCGACGAGCAGTACTTC
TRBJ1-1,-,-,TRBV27,CASSPREVSGAEAFF,TGTGCCAGCAGTCCTCGCGAGGTATCGGGGGCTGAAGCTTTCTTT
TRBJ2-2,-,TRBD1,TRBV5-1,CASRRDSSTGELFF,TGCGCCAGCAGACGGGACAGTAGTACCGGGGAGCTGTTTTTT
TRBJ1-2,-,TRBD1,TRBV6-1,CASRGQRSYGYTF,TGTGCCAGCAGGGGACAGAGGTCCTATGGCTACACCTTC
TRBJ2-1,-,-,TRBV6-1,CASSEPTPQGPYNEQFF,TGTGCCAGCAGTGAACCCACCCCCCAGGGCCCTTACAATGAGCAGTTCTTC
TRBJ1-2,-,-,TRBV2,CASSEDSGAPYYGYTF,TGTGCCAGCAGTGAAGACTCAGGCGCCCCTTATTATGGCTACACCTTC
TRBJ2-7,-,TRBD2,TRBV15,CATSRDPGLVYEQYF,TGTGCCACCAGCAGAGATCCGGGACTAGTCTACGAGCAGTACTTC
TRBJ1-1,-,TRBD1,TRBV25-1,CASSETGQARAAFF,TGTGCCAGCAGTGAGACCGGACAGGCCCGAGCAGCTTTCTTT
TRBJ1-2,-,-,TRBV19,CASSMPRAGLLSQENYGYTF,TGTGCCAGTAGTATGCCCCGAGCGGGACTTCTTTCTCAGGAAAACTATGGCTACACCTTC
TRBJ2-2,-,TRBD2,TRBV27,CASSRNSGIGTGELFF,TGTGCCAGCAGCCGTAATAGCGGGATCGGGACCGGGGAGCTGTTTTTT
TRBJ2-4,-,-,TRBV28,CASSDRLLQYF,TGTGCCAGCAGTGACAGGCTTCTTCAGTACTTC
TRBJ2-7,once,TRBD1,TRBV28,CASRERGQGVRHYEQYF,TGTGCCAGCAGGGAACGGGGACAGGGGGTTCGCCATTACGAGCAGTACTTC
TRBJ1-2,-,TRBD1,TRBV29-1,CSVLGQGNYGYTF,TGCAGCGTACTAGGACAGGGGAACTATGGCTACACCTTC
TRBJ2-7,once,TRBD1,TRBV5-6,CASSAPGTDSYEQYF,TGTGCCAGCAGCGCCCCCGGGACAGACTCCTACGAGCAGTACTTC
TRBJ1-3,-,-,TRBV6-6,CASDSHSGNTIYF,TGTGCCAGCGACTCCCACTCTGGAAACACCATATATTTT
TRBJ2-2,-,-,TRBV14,CASSARKGTGELFF,TGTGCCAGCAGCGCCCGGAAGGGGACCGGGGAGCTGTTTTTT
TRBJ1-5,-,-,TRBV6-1,CASSERGHSNQPQHF,TGTGCCAGCAGTGAACGGGGACATAGCAATCAGCCCCAGCATTTT
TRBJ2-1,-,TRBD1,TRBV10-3,CAISRGAGQAYNEQFF,TGTGCCATCAGTCGTGGTGCGGGACAGGCCTACAATGAGCAGTTCTTC
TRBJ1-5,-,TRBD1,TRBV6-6,CASSSRQGPPNQPQHF,TGTGCCAGCAGTTCAAGACAGGGCCCCCCCAATCAGCCCCAGCATTTT
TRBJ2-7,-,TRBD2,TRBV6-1,CASSEALTGGYEQYF,TGTGCCAGCAGTGAAGCGTTGACGGGAGGTTACGAGCAGTACTTC
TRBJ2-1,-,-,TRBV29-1,CSVEDQGHLNQFF,TGCAGCGTTGAAGATCAGGGACACCTTAACCAGTTCTTC
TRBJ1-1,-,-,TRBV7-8,CASSPPDSKHTEAFF,TGTGCCAGCAGCCCGCCAGACTCCAAGCACACTGAAGCTTTCTTT
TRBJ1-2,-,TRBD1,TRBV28,CASSFRGGLDVYTF,TGTGCCAGCAGTTTCAGAGGGGGCCTCGATGTCTACACCTTC
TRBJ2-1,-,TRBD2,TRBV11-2,CASSPTSGDYNEQFF,TGTGCCAGCAGCCCTACTAGCGGGGATTACAATGAGCAGTTCTTC
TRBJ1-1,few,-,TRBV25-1,CASSERGNTEAFF,TGTGCCAGCAGTGAAAGGGGAAACACTGAAGCTTTCTTT
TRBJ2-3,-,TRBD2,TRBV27,CASSLRGLRAGGVTDTQYF,TGTGCCAGCAGTTTACGAGGTCTTCGAGCGGGAGGTGTCACAGATACGCAGTATTTT
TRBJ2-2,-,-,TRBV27,CASSYRVGAGSNTGELFF,TGTGCCAGCAGCTATAGGGTTGGAGCAGGGTCGAACACCGGGGAGCTGTTTTTT
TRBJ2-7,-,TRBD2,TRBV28,CASSFGGGGEQYF,TGTGCCAGCAGTTTCGGCGGGGGAGGCGAGCAGTACTTC
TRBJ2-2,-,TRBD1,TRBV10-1,CASSSGQESGELFF,TGCGCCAGCAGTTCGGGACAGGAAAGCGGGGAGCTGTTTTTT
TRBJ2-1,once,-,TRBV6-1,CASILRGGEQFF,TGTGCCAGCATCCTAAGGGGCGGTGAGCAGTTCTTC
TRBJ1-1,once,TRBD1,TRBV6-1,CASSERLTGDMNTEAFF,TGTGCCAGCAGTGAACGTCTAACAGGGGATATGAACACTGAAGCTTTCTTT
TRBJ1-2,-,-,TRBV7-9,CASSPPQTNYGYTF,TGTGCCAGCAGCCCCCCCCAGACTAACTATGGCTACACCTTC
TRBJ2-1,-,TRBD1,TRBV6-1,CASSEGTGAPYNEQFF,TGTGCCAGCAGTGAAGGGACAGGGGCGCCCTACAATGAGCAGTTCTTC
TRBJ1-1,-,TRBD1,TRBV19,CASSNQGQPQNTEAFF,TGTGCCAGTAGTAACCAGGGACAGCCCCAAAACACTGAAGCTTTCTTT
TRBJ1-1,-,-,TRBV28,CASSLYNSNTEAFF,TGTGCCAGCAGTTTATATAACAGCAACACTGAAGCTTTCTTT
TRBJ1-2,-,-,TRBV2,CASSVDSSNYGYTF,TGTGCCAGCAGTGTTGACAGCTCTAACTATGGCTACACCTTC
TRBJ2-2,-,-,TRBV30,CAWNRQANTGELFF,TGTGCCTGGAACAGACAGGCGAACACCGGGGAGCTGTTTTTT
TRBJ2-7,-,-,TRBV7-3,CASSPGGASTEQYF,TGTGCCAGCAGTCCTGGGGGCGCTTCTACAGAGCAGTACTTC